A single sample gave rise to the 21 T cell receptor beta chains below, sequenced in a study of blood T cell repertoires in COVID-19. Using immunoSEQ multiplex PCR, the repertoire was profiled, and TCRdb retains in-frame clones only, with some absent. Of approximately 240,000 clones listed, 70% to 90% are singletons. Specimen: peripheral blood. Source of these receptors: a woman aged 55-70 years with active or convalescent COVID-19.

CDR3 in amino acids: CASSILGQFF. The CDR3, as DNA: TGTGCCAGCAGCATACTTGGGCAGTTCTTC. The chain couples TRBV21-1 to TRBJ2-1; the table's D call of TRBD2 was not tested on the DNA. TRBV21-1 is marked as a pseudogene. The CDR3 is 10 amino acids.

The CDR3 loop reads CASSSGLEFSDTQYF. The DNA of the CDR3 is TGTGCCAGCAGTTCGGGACTAGAGTTCTCAGATACGCAGTATTTT. This chain links TRBV6-5 with TRBJ2-3; 8 bases agree with TRBD2. Germline assignment: CDR1 MNHEY and CDR2 SVGAGI. The CDR3 spans 15 residues. Trimming removed 4 bases from V and 4 bases from J; junction bases left unmatched: 7.

The DNA for the CDR3 is TGTGCCAGTAGTATGTACGGACAGGGGGCAGATACGCAGTATTTT. Its translation is CASSMYGQGADTQYF. V is TRBV19 and J is TRBJ2-3; 10 bases match TRBD1. CDR1 is LNHDA and CDR2 is SQIVND in the germline V gene (reference sequence). The CDR3 has 15 residues. J was trimmed by 4 bases and V by 3 bases; bases with no gene match: 4.

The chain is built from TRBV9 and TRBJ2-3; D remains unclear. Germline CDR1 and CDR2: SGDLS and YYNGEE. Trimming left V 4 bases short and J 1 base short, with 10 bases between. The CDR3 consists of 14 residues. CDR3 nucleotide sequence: TGTGCCAGCAGCCAACGGTTTGGCACAGATACGCAGTATTTT. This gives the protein CASSQRFGTDTQYF. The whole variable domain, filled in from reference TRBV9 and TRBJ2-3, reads DSGVTQTPKHLITATGQRVTLRCSPRSGDLSVYWYQQSLDQGLQFLIQYYNGEERAKGNILERFSAQQFPDLHSELNLSSLELGDSALYFCASSQRFGTDTQYFGPGTRLTVL.

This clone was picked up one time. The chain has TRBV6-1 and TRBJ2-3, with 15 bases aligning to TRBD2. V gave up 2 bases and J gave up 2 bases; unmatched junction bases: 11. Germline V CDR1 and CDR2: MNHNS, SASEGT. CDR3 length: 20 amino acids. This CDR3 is CASSEPERGLAGGATDTQYF. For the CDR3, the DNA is TGTGCCAGCAGTGAACCTGAAAGGGGACTAGCGGGGGGCGCCACAGATACGCAGTATTTT.

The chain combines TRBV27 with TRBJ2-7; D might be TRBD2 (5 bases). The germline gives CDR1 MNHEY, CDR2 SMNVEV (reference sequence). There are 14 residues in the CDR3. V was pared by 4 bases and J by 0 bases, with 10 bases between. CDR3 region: CASSWDTSSYEQYF. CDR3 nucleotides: TGTGCCAGCAGTTGGGATACTAGCTCCTACGAGCAGTACTTC.

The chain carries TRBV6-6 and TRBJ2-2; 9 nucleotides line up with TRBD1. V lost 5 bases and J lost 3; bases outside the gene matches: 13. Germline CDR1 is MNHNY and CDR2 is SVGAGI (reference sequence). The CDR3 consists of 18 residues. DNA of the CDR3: TGTGCCAGCAGTCCCGGGACAGGGTATGGTTGGTACACCGGGGAGCTGTTTTTT. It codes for CASSPGTGYGWYTGELFF.

DNA of the CDR3: TGCGCCAGCAGTGGTGAAGCGAACACTGAAGCTTTCTTT. Amino acids: CASSGEANTEAFF. The chain recombines TRBV10-1 with TRBJ1-1; unclear D gene. The CDR3 consists of 13 residues. Trimming removed 4 bases at V and 1 base at J, with 7 bases between. CDR1 and CDR2 (germline): WNHNN, SYGVQD (reference sequence).

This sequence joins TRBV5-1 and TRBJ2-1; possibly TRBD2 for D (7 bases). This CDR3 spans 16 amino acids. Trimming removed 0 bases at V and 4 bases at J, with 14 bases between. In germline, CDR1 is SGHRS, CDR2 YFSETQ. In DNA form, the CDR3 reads TGCGCCAGCAGCTTGGTGGGGGGGCAGAAGTACAATGAGCAGTTCTTC. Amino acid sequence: CASSLVGGQKYNEQFF.

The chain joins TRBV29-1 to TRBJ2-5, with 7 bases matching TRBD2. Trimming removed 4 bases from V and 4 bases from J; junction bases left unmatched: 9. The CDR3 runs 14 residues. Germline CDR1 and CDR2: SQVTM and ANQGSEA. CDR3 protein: CSVVPAGTAETQYF. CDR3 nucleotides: TGCAGCGTTGTCCCAGCGGGGACCGCAGAGACCCAGTACTTC.

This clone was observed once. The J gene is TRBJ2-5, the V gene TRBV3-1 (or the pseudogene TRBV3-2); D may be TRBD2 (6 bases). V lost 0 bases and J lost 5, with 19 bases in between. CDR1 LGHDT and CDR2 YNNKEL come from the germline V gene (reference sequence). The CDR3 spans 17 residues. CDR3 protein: CASSQDRLGGLAETQYF. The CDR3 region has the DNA TGTGCCAGCAGCCAAGATCGATTGGGGGGTCTAGCGGAGACCCAGTACTTC.

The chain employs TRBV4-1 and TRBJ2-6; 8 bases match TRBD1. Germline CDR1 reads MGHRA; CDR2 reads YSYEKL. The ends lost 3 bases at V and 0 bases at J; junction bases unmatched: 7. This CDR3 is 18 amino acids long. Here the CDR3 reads CASSQGQVTASGANVLTF. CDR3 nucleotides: TGCGCCAGCAGCCAGGGACAGGTGACGGCCTCTGGGGCCAACGTCCTGACTTTC.

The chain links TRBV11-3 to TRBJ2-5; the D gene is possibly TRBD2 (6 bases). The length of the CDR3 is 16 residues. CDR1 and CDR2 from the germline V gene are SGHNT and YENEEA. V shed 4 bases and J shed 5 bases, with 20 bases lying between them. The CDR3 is CASSSNKWGERETQYF. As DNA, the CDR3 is TGTGCCAGCAGCTCCAATAAGTGGGGGGAGAGGGAGACCCAGTACTTC.

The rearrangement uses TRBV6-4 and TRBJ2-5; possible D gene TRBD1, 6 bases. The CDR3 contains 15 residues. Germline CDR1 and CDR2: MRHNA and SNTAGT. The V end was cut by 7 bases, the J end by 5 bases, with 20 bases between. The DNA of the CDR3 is TGTGCCAGCATTACGTACAGGGCCTCCAATGAGACCCAGTACTTC. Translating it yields CASITYRASNETQYF.

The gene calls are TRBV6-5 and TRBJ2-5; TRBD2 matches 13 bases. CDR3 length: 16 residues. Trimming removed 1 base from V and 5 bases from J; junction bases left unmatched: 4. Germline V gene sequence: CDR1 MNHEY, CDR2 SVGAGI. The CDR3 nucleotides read TGTGCCAGCAGTTACTGGACTAGCGGGAGCGAGGAGACCCAGTACTTC. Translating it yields CASSYWTSGSEETQYF.

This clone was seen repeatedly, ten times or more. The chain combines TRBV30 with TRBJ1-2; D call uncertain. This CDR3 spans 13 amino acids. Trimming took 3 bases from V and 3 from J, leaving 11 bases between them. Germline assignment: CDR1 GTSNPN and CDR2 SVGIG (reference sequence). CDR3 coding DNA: TGTGCCTGGAGCGGAGGGCTTCACTATGGCTACACCTTC. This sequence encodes CAWSGGLHYGYTF.

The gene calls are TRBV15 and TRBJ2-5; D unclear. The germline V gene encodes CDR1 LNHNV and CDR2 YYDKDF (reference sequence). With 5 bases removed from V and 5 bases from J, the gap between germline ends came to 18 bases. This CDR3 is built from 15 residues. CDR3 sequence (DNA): TGTGCCACCAGCGACCTCGGCGGAGCAGAGGAGACCCAGTACTTC. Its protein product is CATSDLGGAEETQYF. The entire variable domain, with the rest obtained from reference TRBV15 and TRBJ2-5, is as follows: DAMVIQNPRYQVTQFGKPVTLSCSQTLNHNVMYWYQQKSSQAPKLLFHYYDKDFNNEADTPDNFQSRRPNTSFCFLDIRSPGLGDTAMYLCATSDLGGAEETQYFGPGTRLLVL.

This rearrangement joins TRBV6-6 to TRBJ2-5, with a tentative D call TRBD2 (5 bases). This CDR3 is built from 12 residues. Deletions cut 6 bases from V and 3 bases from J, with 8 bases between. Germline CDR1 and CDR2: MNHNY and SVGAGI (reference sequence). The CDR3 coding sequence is TGTGCCAGCAGCCCAGCGGAAGAGACCCAGTACTTC. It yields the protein CASSPAEETQYF.

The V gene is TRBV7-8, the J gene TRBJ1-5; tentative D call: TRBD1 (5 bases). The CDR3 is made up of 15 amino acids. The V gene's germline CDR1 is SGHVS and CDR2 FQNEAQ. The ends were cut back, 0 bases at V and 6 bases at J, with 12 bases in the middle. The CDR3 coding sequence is TGTGCCAGCAGCTTAGCGATTCAGGGTGGTCAGCCCCAGCATTTT. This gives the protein CASSLAIQGGQPQHF.

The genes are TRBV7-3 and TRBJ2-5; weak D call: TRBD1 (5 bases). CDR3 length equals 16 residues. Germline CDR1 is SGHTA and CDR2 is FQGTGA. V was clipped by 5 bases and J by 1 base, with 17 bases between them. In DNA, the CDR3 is TGTGCCAGCAGCCCCTCTCTATTGGGGCCCCAAGAGACCCAGTACTTC. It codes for CASSPSLLGPQETQYF.

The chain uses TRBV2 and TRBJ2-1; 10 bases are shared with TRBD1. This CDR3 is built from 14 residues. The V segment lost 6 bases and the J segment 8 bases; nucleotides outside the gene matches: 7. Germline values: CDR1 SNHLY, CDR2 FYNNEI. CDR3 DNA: TGTGCCAGCAGGGCGGACAGGGGGATCGATGAGCAGTTCTTC. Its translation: CASRADRGIDEQFF.